One sample yielded the 32 T cell receptor beta chains listed below, sequenced in a study of CD8 T cells in Susac syndrome. Reverse transcription used about 0.45 to 1 ug RNA and random hexamers. Each CDR3 protein is one row after TCRdb ran MiXCR on the immunoSEQ multiplex PCR reads. The repertoire has more than 70,000 distinct CDR3 sequences, 85% to 95% of them found once; the top ten carry roughly 0.3%. Material for sequencing was CD8+ T cells from PBMCs. The receptor set was obtained from a human donor in good health.

This clonotype was observed once. This chain links TRBV9 with TRBJ1-2, with TRBD1 identical over 11 bases. This CDR3 contains 15 residues. CDR1 and CDR2 from the germline V gene are SGDLS and YYNGEE. J gave up 8 bases and V 4 bases, and 10 bases lay outside the gene matches. The CDR3 sequence is CASSMTGTGGDGYTF. The CDR3 nucleotides are TGTGCCAGCAGCATGACCGGGACAGGGGGGGACGGCTACACCTTC.

This chain joins TRBV7-9 and TRBJ2-1, with D possibly being TRBD2 (5 bases). Germline V gives CDR1 SEHNR, CDR2 FQNEAQ (reference sequence). The V end lost 1 base, the J end lost 10 bases, and 8 bases lay between the germline ends. The CDR3 loop spans 12 amino acids. Written as DNA, the CDR3 is TGTGCCAGCAGCTTAGGTGGGAGCGAGCAGTTCTTC. It specifies CASSLGGSEQFF.

This rearrangement joins TRBV19 to TRBJ1-1; possible D gene TRBD1, 6 bases. V dropped 5 bases and J dropped 5 bases, with 15 bases sitting between them. Looked up from germline, CDR1 is LNHDA and CDR2 is SQIVND (reference sequence). This CDR3 region has 14 residues. The CDR3 region has the DNA TGTGCCAGTAGTGTCGGGGGCGCCGGTACTGAAGCTTTCTTT. Amino acids: CASSVGGAGTEAFF. Together with reference TRBV19 and TRBJ1-1, the CDR3 gives the full variable domain: DGGITQSPKYLFRKEGQNVTLSCEQNLNHDAMYWYRQDPGQGLRLIYYSQIVNDFQKGDIAEGYSVSREKKESFPLTVTSAQKNPTAFYLCASSVGGAGTEAFFGQGTRLTVV.

This chain uses TRBV13 with TRBJ2-4; D may be TRBD2 (5 bases). This CDR3 contains 15 residues. V was clipped by 5 bases and J by 6 bases, with 17 bases between them. CDR1 is PRHDT, CDR2 FYEKMQ, per germline (reference sequence). The CDR3 is CASSPGVSPGNIQYF. Written as DNA, the CDR3 is TGTGCCAGCAGCCCCGGGGTCTCCCCGGGAAACATTCAGTACTTC. Supplemented by reference TRBV13 and TRBJ2-4, the full variable domain reads AAGVIQSPRHLIKEKRETATLKCYPIPRHDTVYWYQQGPGQDPQFLISFYEKMQSDKGSIPDRFSAQQFSDYHSELNMSSLELGDSALYFCASSPGVSPGNIQYFGAGTRLSVL.

V gene TRBV15 combines with J gene TRBJ2-2, with TRBD1 matching 7 bases. Germline V lookup: CDR1 LNHNV, CDR2 YYDKDF (reference sequence). V trimming: 0 bases; J trimming: 5 bases; junction bases outside the gene matches: 3. CDR3 length: 15 residues. The CDR3, as DNA: TGTGCCACCAGCAGAGACGGCAGGGGGACCGGGGAGCTGTTTTTT. It yields the protein CATSRDGRGTGELFF. Looking up the rest from reference TRBV15 and TRBJ2-2 gives the full variable domain: DAMVIQNPRYQVTQFGKPVTLSCSQTLNHNVMYWYQQKSSQAPKLLFHYYDKDFNNEADTPDNFQSRRPNTSFCFLDIRSPGLGDTAMYLCATSRDGRGTGELFFGEGSRLTVL.

The table lists this clonotype with a few counts. The V call is TRBV5-1, the J call TRBJ2-7, with D uncertain. The CDR3 covers 13 residues. Germline V gene lookup returns CDR1 SGHRS and CDR2 YFSETQ. Trimming removed 5 bases at V and 6 bases at J, with 15 bases between. The CDR3 DNA reads TGCGCCAGCAGATGGAACGCTAAAGCCGAGCAGTACTTC. It codes for CASRWNAKAEQYF.

This clonotype has just one count. The gene calls are TRBV9 and TRBJ2-2; D uncertain. Trimming shortened V by 0 bases and J by 6 bases, and 3 bases separated the two germline ends. This CDR3 contains 12 residues. Germline V gene data show CDR1 as SGDLS and CDR2 as YYNGEE. The CDR3 sequence: CASSVDPGELFF. CDR3 sequence (DNA): TGTGCCAGCAGCGTAGACCCCGGGGAGCTGTTTTTT. The whole variable domain, filled in from reference TRBV9 and TRBJ2-2, reads DSGVTQTPKHLITATGQRVTLRCSPRSGDLSVYWYQQSLDQGLQFLIQYYNGEERAKGNILERFSAQQFPDLHSELNLSSLELGDSALYFCASSVDPGELFFGEGSRLTVL.

Here the CDR3 DNA reads TGCGCCAGCAGTCACCTCGGACAGGGGAATCAGCCCCAGCATTTT. It specifies CASSHLGQGNQPQHF. The chain has TRBV23-1 and TRBJ1-5, with 9 bases that match TRBD1. TRBV23-1 is marked as an open reading frame, function uncertain. V lost 3 bases and J lost 4; bases outside the gene matches: 4. The CDR3 runs to 15 residues.

The genes are TRBV12-3 or TRBV12-4 and TRBJ2-7, with D perhaps matching TRBD2 (7 bases). V gave up 7 bases and J gave up 2 bases, with 15 bases separating them. The CDR3 is 14 residues long. The CDR3 bases are TGTGCCAGCAACCCCGGGGGGCCGACCTACGAGCAGTACTTC. This gives the protein CASNPGGPTYEQYF.

This chain links TRBV9 with TRBJ2-5; TRBD1 matches at 12 bases. This CDR3 region has 15 residues. After removal of 6 bases from V and 4 bases from J, the junction contained 7 bases not matched to a gene. Germline V gives CDR1 SGDLS, CDR2 YYNGEE. This chain's CDR3 is CASNLGQGAGETQYF. The CDR3, as DNA: TGTGCCAGCAACTTGGGACAGGGGGCCGGAGAGACCCAGTACTTC.

This clonotype has a single count. The CDR3 DNA sequence: TGTGCCAGCAGGCCGGGACTAGCGGGGATGGACGGGGAGCTGTTTTTT. As protein: CASRPGLAGMDGELFF. The genes are TRBV5-8 and TRBJ2-2, with 13 bases that match TRBD2. The CDR3 sequence is 16 residues long. Germline V gives CDR1 SGHTS, CDR2 YDEGEE. The V segment lost 5 bases and the J segment 7 bases; nucleotides outside the gene matches: 8.

The rearrangement links TRBV9 to TRBJ1-1; 7 positions match TRBD1. Per the germline V gene, CDR1 is SGDLS and CDR2 is YYNGEE. The CDR3 runs to 14 residues. J gave up 4 bases and V 3 bases, and 6 bases lay outside the gene matches. DNA for the CDR3: TGTGCCAGCAGCGCCTTAACAGGGGCCACTGAAGCTTTCTTT. This sequence encodes CASSALTGATEAFF.

The rearrangement links TRBV4-1 to TRBJ2-3; D is perhaps TRBD1 (5 bases). The CDR3 consists of 14 residues. The V gene lost 1 base and the J gene lost 6 bases, with 11 bases spanning the gap. Germline lookup yields CDR1 MGHRA and CDR2 YSYEKL. CDR3 in DNA: TGCGCCAGCAGCCAAGCAGGGCCCCACGATACGCAGTATTTT. It is translated as CASSQAGPHDTQYF.

The V and J genes are TRBV19 and TRBJ2-2; D is ambiguous. The germline gives CDR1 LNHDA, CDR2 SQIVND (reference sequence). The CDR3 spans 10 residues. V was clipped by 6 bases and J by 7 bases, with 3 bases between them. CDR3 sequence: CASSSGELFF. CDR3 bases: TGTGCCAGTAGCAGCGGGGAGCTGTTTTTT.

The CDR3 nucleotides read TGTGCCACCACCCTAGGTAGAACTAGCGGTCTCAATGAGCAGTTCTTC. Amino acid sequence: CATTLGRTSGLNEQFF. The genes are TRBV7-9 and TRBJ2-1; 8 bases align to TRBD2. The CDR3 is 16 residues long. The trim removed 10 bases at V and 6 bases at J, leaving 17 bases unmatched. From germline, CDR1 is SEHNR and CDR2 FQNEAQ (reference sequence).

This clonotype appeared a few times. The chain couples TRBV3-1 to TRBJ2-7; D call uncertain. The germline gives CDR1 LGHDT, CDR2 YNNKEL (reference sequence). V was trimmed by 3 bases and J by 3 bases, leaving 9 bases between them. The length of the CDR3 is 13 residues. The CDR3 sequence is CASSQVANYEQYF. The CDR3 region has the DNA TGTGCCAGCAGCCAGGTAGCAAACTACGAGCAGTACTTC.

The genes are TRBV5-1 and TRBJ2-6; no reliable D call. The germline gives CDR1 SGHRS, CDR2 YFSETQ. The CDR3 length is 15 residues. Deletions cut 0 bases from V and 2 bases from J, with 6 bases between. CDR3: CASSLGTTGANVLTF. The CDR3, as DNA: TGCGCCAGCAGCTTGGGGACGACTGGGGCCAACGTCCTGACTTTC.

The chain recombines TRBV4-1 with TRBJ2-3; a possible D gene is TRBD2 (5 bases). The CDR3 length is 14 residues. The germline gives CDR1 MGHRA, CDR2 YSYEKL. The V gene lost 1 base and the J gene lost 2 bases, with 7 bases spanning the gap. The CDR3: CASSQVGDTDTQYF. DNA for the CDR3: TGCGCCAGCAGCCAAGTCGGGGACACAGATACGCAGTATTTT.

The chain couples TRBV20-1 to TRBJ2-1; D remains ambiguous. From germline, CDR1 is DFQATT and CDR2 SNEGSKA (reference sequence). CDR3 size: 11 residues. V was clipped by 6 bases and J by 10 bases, with 13 bases between them. The CDR3 loop reads CSATHGAEQFF. CDR3 in DNA: TGCAGTGCCACTCACGGAGCCGAGCAGTTCTTC.

This chain connects TRBV12-5 to TRBJ1-1, with D unclear. There are 13 residues in the CDR3. The V and J ends lost 6 bases and 1 base respectively, with 9 bases between them. Germline assignment: CDR1 LGHNT and CDR2 FRNRAP. CDR3: CASGEGPNTEAFF. Here the CDR3 DNA reads TGTGCTAGTGGGGAGGGTCCGAACACTGAAGCTTTCTTT.

The chain recombines TRBV19 with TRBJ1-1, with a weak D call TRBD1 (6 bases). Germline CDR1 and CDR2: LNHDA and SQIVND (reference sequence). The CDR3 is 13 residues long. Trimming took off 4 bases at V and 6 bases at J, with 12 bases between the two ends. The CDR3 coding sequence is TGTGCCAGTAGTACGCAGGGGTACCCTGAAGCTTTCTTT. Its protein product is CASSTQGYPEAFF.

The gene calls are TRBV6-6 and TRBJ2-7; 7 nucleotides match TRBD1. The V segment lost 6 bases and the J segment 0 bases; nucleotides outside the gene matches: 11. The CDR3 runs to 16 residues. Germline V CDR1 and CDR2: MNHNY, SVGAGI (reference sequence). CDR3 region: CASSSRDSFDSYEQYF. CDR3 coding DNA: TGTGCCAGCAGCTCTCGGGACAGTTTTGACTCCTACGAGCAGTACTTC.

The chain has TRBV15 and TRBJ2-3; TRBD1 matches at 9 bases. Germline V gene sequence: CDR1 LNHNV, CDR2 YYDKDF (reference sequence). CDR3 size: 15 residues. The J segment lost 1 base and the V segment lost 8 bases, leaving 7 bases of the junction unmatched. The CDR3 spells CATGRDRARTDTQYF. As DNA, the CDR3 is TGTGCCACCGGGAGGGACAGGGCGCGCACAGATACGCAGTATTTT.

This rearrangement joins TRBV29-1 to TRBJ2-6; 7 bases are shared with TRBD1. In germline, CDR1 is SQVTM, CDR2 ANQGSEA. Losses at the gene ends were 4 bases for V and 0 bases for J; bases not matched to a gene: 9. The CDR3 sequence is 17 residues long. For the CDR3, the DNA is TGCAGCGTTGGACAGGGCTCCTTTCTCTCTGGGGCCAACGTCCTGACTTTC. Encoded protein: CSVGQGSFLSGANVLTF. Full variable domain (remainder filled in from reference TRBV29-1 and TRBJ2-6): SAVISQKPSRDICQRGTSLTIQCQVDSQVTMMFWYRQQPGQSLTLIATANQGSEATYESGFVIDKFPISRPNLTFSTLTVSNMSPEDSSIYLCSVGQGSFLSGANVLTFGAGSRLTVL.

The CDR3 nucleotides are TGTGCCAGCAGTTTCGGGGACACAGATACGCAGTATTTT. It translates to CASSFGDTDTQYF. The rearrangement links TRBV6-2 or TRBV6-3 to TRBJ2-3; a weak D match, TRBD2 (5 bases). CDR3 size: 13 residues. The germline V and J ends were trimmed by 4 bases and 2 bases, with 7 bases remaining between them. Looked up from germline, CDR1 is MNHEY and CDR2 is SVGEGT.

CDR3 coding DNA: TGTGCCAGCAGCCCGACTGGGGGGGTCCAAGAGACCCAGTACTTC. This encodes CASSPTGGVQETQYF. The chain links TRBV7-3 to TRBJ2-5; TRBD2 aligns across 7 bases. CDR1 is SGHTA and CDR2 is FQGTGA in the germline V gene. The CDR3 extends over 15 amino acids. Germline trimming cut 5 bases from V and 1 base from J; bases unmatched to any gene: 7.

V gene TRBV6-5 combines with J gene TRBJ2-7; D is unclear. Germline-derived CDR1 and CDR2 are MNHEY and SVGAGI. The CDR3 has 14 amino acids. V lost 0 bases, J lost 2 bases, and 8 bases lay in between. CDR3 sequence reads: CASSYSRGTYEQYF. DNA for the CDR3: TGTGCCAGCAGTTACTCCCGCGGAACCTACGAGCAGTACTTC.

The chain employs TRBV14 and TRBJ2-3; TRBD2 is a possible D gene (5 bases). The CDR3 has 15 amino acids. V lost 0 bases to trimming and J lost 3 bases, with 10 bases between them. Germline values: CDR1 SGHDN, CDR2 FVKESK. CDR3 DNA sequence: TGTGCCAGCAGCCAAGAAGGGAGTAGAACAGATACGCAGTATTTT. The encoded protein is CASSQEGSRTDTQYF. Together with reference TRBV14 and TRBJ2-3, the CDR3 gives the full variable domain: EAGVTQFPSHSVIEKGQTVTLRCDPISGHDNLYWYRRVMGKEIKFLLHFVKESKQDESGMPNNRFLAERTGGTYSTLKVQPAELEDSGVYFCASSQEGSRTDTQYFGPGTRLTVL.

The V gene is TRBV2, the J gene TRBJ1-1; D is perhaps TRBD1 (5 bases). The CDR3 runs to 13 residues. The V and J ends lost 10 bases and 7 bases respectively, with 19 bases between them. Per the germline V gene, CDR1 is SNHLY and CDR2 is FYNNEI. CDR3 residues: CATTGLSWIEAFF. The CDR3 bases are TGTGCCACCACGGGGCTTTCATGGATTGAAGCTTTCTTT. The whole variable domain, filled in from reference TRBV2 and TRBJ1-1, reads EPEVTQTPSHQVTQMGQEVILRCVPISNHLYFYWYRQILGQKVEFLVSFYNNEISEKSEIFDDQFSVERPDGSNFTLKIRSTKLEDSAMYFCATTGLSWIEAFFGQGTRLTVV.

J is TRBJ1-5 and V is TRBV5-8; D not certain. V lost 0 bases and J 11 bases, leaving 12 bases between the germline ends. The CDR3 length is 13 residues. The V gene's germline CDR1 is SGHTS and CDR2 YDEGEE. The CDR3 nucleotides are TGTGCCAGCAGCTTGGAACCGGGGTCCACCCAGCATTTT. Amino acids: CASSLEPGSTQHF.

J is TRBJ1-5 and V is TRBV12-3 or TRBV12-4; D is possibly TRBD1 (5 bases). CDR3 length: 15 residues. With 2 bases removed from V and 7 bases from J, the gap between germline ends came to 15 bases. In DNA form, the CDR3 reads TGTGCCAGCAGTTTATCAGCAGGGCCCCCGCAGCCCCAGCATTTT. Translated: CASSLSAGPPQPQHF.

The chain combines TRBV6-1 with TRBJ2-7, with 10 bases lining up with TRBD1. The J segment lost 5 bases and the V segment lost 4 bases, leaving 5 bases of the junction unmatched. The germline gives CDR1 MNHNS, CDR2 SASEGT. This CDR3 is built from 14 residues. CDR3 in DNA: TGTGCCAGCAGTGTGACAGGGGGCTGGAACGAGCAGTACTTC. Translation: CASSVTGGWNEQYF.